This TCR beta chain came from a study of CD8+ T cells in alopecia areata. Study information: Oral tofacitinib, 5 to 10 mg twice daily, was given in an open-label trial. General study findings and limits: Higher clonality was seen in lesional scalp than in normal scalp, especially in alopecia totalis/universalis. Scalp clonality dropped significantly under tofacitinib, as did expanded CD8+ top-100 clones. Patients displayed less clarity in TCR sharing than mice, a finding possibly related to HLA.

RNA was extracted and reverse transcribed into cDNA as the sequencing template. Sequencing was performed with immunoSEQ multiplex PCR; in TCRdb, only in-frame clones are kept and a portion is missing. Among some 220,000 clones, under 75% were seen once, and the ten largest hold about 1.6%. The treatment here: oral pan-JAK inhibitor, 5-10 mg twice daily. In regard to this clone: The antigen is unknown.

The V and J ends lost 5 bases and 7 bases respectively, with 17 bases between them. The CDR3 runs to 14 residues. The germline V gene encodes CDR1 MNHEY and CDR2 SVGAGI. The starting material was CD4+ T cells sorted from blood, obtained at week 4, from a patient treated with tofacitinib. This clonotype was obtained from a human donor with alopecia areata. The V and J genes are TRBV6-5 and TRBJ1-2, with D possibly TRBD1 on 5 matching bases. The CDR3 spells CASSRAGRGPGYTF. The CDR3 DNA reads TGTGCCAGCAGTCGGGCGGGGAGGGGACCTGGCTACACCTTC.